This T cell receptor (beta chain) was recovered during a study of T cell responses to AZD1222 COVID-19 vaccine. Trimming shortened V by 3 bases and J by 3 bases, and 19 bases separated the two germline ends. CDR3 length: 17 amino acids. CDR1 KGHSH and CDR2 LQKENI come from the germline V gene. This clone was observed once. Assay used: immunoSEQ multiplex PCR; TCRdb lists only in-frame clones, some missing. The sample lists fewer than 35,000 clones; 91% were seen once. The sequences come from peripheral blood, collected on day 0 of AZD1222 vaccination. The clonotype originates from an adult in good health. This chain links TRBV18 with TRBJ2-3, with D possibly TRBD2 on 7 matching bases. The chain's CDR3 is CASSPLGGGARTDTQYF. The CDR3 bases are TGTGCCAGCTCACCCCTTGGTGGGGGGGCGAGGACAGATACGCAGTATTTT.